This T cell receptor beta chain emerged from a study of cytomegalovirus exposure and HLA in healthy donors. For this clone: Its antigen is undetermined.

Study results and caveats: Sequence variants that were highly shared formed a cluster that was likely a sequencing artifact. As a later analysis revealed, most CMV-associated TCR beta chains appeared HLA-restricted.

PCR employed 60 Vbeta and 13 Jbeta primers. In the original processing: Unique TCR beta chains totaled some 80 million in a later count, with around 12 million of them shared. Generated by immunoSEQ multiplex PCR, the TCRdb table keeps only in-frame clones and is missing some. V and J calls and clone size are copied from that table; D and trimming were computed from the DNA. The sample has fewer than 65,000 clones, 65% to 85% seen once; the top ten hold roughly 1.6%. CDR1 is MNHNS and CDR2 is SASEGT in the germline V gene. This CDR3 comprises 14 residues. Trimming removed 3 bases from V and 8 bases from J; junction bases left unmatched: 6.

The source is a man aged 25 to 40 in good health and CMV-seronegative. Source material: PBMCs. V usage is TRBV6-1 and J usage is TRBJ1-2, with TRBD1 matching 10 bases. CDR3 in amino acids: CASSDFGTGEGYTF. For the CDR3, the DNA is TGTGCCAGCAGTGATTTTGGGACAGGGGAAGGCTACACCTTC.